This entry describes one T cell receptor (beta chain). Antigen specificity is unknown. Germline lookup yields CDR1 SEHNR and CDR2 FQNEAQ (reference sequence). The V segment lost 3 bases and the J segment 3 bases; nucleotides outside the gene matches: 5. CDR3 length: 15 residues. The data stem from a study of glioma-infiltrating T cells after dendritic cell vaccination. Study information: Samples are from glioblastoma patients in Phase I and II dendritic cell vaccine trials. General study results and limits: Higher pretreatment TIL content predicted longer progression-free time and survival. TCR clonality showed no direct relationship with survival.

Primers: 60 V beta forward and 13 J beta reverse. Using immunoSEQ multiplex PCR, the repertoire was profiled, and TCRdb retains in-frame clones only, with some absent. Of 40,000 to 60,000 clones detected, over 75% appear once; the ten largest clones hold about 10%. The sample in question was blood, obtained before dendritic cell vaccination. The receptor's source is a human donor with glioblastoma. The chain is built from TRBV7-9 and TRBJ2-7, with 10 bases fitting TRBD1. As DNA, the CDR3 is TGTGCCAGCAGCTTGTTGGACAGGGGGATCTACGAGCAGTACTTC. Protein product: CASSLLDRGIYEQYF. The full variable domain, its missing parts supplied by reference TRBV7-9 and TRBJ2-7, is DTGVSQNPRHKITKRGQNVTFRCDPISEHNRLYWYRQTLGQGPEFLTYFQNEAQLEKSRLLSDRFSAERPKGSFSTLEIQRTEQGDSAMYLCASSLLDRGIYEQYFGPGTRLTVT.